The clone carrying this T cell receptor beta chain has more than one count but fewer than ten. At one boundary the junction diverges from the germline segment, which might be a read error. This sample was taken from a study of blood T cell repertoires in COVID-19. The overall study: Sites across the United States, Italy and Spain contributed samples from acute and convalescent COVID-19. Sample material is recorded as cDNA or gDNA derived from T cells, B-cell-depleted T cells, or PBMCs.

Per germline, CDR1 SSHAT and CDR2 FNYEAQ (reference sequence). This CDR3 comprises 15 residues. As originally analysed: Cell counts per sample came from amplifying reference gene primers. Data came from immunoSEQ multiplex PCR; TCRdb stores just in-frame clones and leaves some out. V, J and clone size reflect that table, while D and trimming were determined from the DNA. The sample includes under 80,000 clones, about 83% of them seen just once. J is TRBJ2-1 and V is TRBV7-7, with D perhaps TRBD1 (6 bases). This sequence was found in an elderly man with acute or convalescent COVID-19. Input material: peripheral blood. The CDR3 DNA is TGTGCTAGCAGCTTAGCAGTGGGGGCCAACAATGAGCAGTTCTTC. It specifies CASSLAVGANNEQFF.